The 3 T cell receptor beta chains below all came from one sample that was sequenced in a study of beta chain features in type 1 diabetes. Reverse transcription of all isolated RNA meant that expressed TCRB transcripts were sequenced. Profiling relied on immunoSEQ multiplex PCR, and the TCRdb table lists in-frame clones only, not all of them. The table shows some 410,000 clones, with over 9.5% occurring only once. The sample comprised naive CD4+ T cells from blood. The receptors were sampled from a woman between 18 and 30 years old in good health.

This clone showed up just a few times. The chain employs TRBV7-9 and TRBJ2-7; a possible D gene is TRBD1 (5 bases). This CDR3 is built from 12 residues. V lost 8 bases to trimming and J lost 5 bases, with 13 bases between them. The germline V gene has CDR1 SEHNR and CDR2 FQNEAQ (reference sequence). Here the CDR3 DNA reads TGTGCCAGCTGGCAGGGATACAACGAGCAGTACTTC. Translating gives CASWQGYNEQYF.

This clone showed up just once. The chain couples TRBV7-2 to TRBJ2-7, with 12 positions matching TRBD2. With V trimmed by 3 bases and J by 6 bases, 6 bases remained unmatched. The CDR3 runs to 15 residues. CDR1 and CDR2 from the germline V gene are SGHTA and FQGNSA. The CDR3 region has the DNA TGTGCCAGCAGCTTTACGACTAGCGGGAGAGTCGAGCAGTACTTC. Its protein is CASSFTTSGRVEQYF.

This clone was detected a few times. The chain has TRBV29-1 and TRBJ2-2; D is perhaps TRBD2 (5 bases). Deletions cut 1 base from V and 4 bases from J, with 19 bases between. This CDR3 region has 17 residues. From germline, CDR1 is SQVTM and CDR2 ANQGSEA. Written as DNA, the CDR3 is TGCAGCGTTGAAGTAACGGTTGAGGGCTTGTTCACCGGGGAGCTGTTTTTT. Its translation: CSVEVTVEGLFTGELFF.